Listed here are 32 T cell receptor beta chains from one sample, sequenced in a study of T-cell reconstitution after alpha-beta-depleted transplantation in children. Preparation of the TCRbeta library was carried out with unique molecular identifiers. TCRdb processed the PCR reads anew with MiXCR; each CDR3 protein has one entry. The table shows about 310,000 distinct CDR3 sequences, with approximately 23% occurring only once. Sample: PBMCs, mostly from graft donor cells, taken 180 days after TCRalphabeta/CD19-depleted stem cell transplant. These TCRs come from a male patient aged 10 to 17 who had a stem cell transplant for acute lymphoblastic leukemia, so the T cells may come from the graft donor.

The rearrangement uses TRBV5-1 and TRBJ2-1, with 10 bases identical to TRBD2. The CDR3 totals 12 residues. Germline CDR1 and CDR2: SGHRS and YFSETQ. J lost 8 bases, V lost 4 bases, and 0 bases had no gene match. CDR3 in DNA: TGCGCCAGCAGCGGGACTAGCGATGAGCAGTTCTTC. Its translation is CASSGTSDEQFF.

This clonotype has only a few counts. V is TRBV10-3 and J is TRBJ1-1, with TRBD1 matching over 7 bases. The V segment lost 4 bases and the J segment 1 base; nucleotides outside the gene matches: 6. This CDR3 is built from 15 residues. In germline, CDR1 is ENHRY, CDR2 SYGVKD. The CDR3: CAISAATGENTEAFF. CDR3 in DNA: TGTGCCATCAGTGCAGCCACAGGGGAGAACACTGAAGCTTTCTTT.

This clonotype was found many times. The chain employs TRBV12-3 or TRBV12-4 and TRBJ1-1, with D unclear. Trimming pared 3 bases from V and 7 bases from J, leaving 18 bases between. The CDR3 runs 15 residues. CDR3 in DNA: TGTGCCAGCAGTTTTGATACGGTGTCCCGGAGTGAAGCTTTCTTT. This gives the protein CASSFDTVSRSEAFF.

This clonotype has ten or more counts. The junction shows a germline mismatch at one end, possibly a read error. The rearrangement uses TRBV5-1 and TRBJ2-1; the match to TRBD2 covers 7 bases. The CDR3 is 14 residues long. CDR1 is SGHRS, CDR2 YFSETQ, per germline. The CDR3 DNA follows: TGTGCCAGCAGTTCGGGAGGCTCCTACAATGAGCAGTTCTTC. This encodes CASSSGGSYNEQFF. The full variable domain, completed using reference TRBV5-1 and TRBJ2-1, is KAGVTQTPRYLIKTRGQQVTLSCSPISGHRSVSWYQQTPGQGLQFLFEYFSETQRNKGNFPGRFSGRQFSNSRSEMNVSTLELGDSALYLCASSSGGSYNEQFFGPGTRLTVL.

The CDR3 nucleotides read TGCGCCAGCGCTCCCGGGACAGGGACCTACGAGCAGTACTTC. Its protein is CASAPGTGTYEQYF. The chain employs TRBV5-1 and TRBJ2-7; 9 bases agree with TRBD1. This CDR3 has 14 amino acids. Losses at the gene ends were 7 bases for V and 2 bases for J; bases not matched to a gene: 7. The germline CDR1 and CDR2 sequences are SGHRS and YFSETQ.

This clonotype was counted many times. The CDR3 sequence: CASSLGGLYNEQFF. CDR3 in DNA: TGTGCCAGCAGTTTAGGGGGACTTTACAATGAGCAGTTCTTC. The genes are TRBV12-3 or TRBV12-4 and TRBJ2-1; a possible D gene is TRBD2 (6 bases). The CDR3 totals 14 residues. Trimming left V 1 base short and J 4 bases short, with 8 bases between.

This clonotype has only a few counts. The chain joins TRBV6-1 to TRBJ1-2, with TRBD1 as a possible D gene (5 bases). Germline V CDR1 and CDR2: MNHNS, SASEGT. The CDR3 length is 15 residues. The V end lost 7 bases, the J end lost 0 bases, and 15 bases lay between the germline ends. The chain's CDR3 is CASTPGASTNYGYTF. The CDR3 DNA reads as TGTGCCAGCACCCCTGGGGCCTCTACTAACTATGGCTACACCTTC.

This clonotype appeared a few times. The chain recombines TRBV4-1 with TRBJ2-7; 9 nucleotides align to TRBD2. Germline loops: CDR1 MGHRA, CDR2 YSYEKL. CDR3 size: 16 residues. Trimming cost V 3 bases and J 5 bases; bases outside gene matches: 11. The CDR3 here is CASSHQGLAGLHEQYF. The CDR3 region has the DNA TGCGCCAGCAGCCACCAGGGCCTAGCGGGACTTCACGAGCAGTACTTC.

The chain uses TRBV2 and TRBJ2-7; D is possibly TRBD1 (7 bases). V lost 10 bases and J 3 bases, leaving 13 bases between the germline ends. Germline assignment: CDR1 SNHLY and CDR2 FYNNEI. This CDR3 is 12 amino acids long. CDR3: CATRRDSYEQYF. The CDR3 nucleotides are TGTGCCACTAGGCGGGACAGCTACGAGCAGTACTTC.

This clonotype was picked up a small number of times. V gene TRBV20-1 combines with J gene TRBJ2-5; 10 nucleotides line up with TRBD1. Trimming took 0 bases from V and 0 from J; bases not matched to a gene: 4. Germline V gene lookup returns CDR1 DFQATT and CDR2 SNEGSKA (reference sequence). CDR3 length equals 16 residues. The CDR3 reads CSARDSGQGYQETQYF. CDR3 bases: TGCAGTGCTAGAGACTCGGGACAGGGGTACCAAGAGACCCAGTACTTC.

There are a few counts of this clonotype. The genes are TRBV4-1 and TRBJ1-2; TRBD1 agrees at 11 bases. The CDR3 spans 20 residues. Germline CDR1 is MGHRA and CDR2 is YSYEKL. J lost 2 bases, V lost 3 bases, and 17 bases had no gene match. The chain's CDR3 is CASSQFFPGQGDFLNYGYTF. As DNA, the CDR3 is TGCGCCAGCAGCCAGTTCTTTCCGGGACAGGGGGATTTTTTGAACTATGGCTACACCTTC.

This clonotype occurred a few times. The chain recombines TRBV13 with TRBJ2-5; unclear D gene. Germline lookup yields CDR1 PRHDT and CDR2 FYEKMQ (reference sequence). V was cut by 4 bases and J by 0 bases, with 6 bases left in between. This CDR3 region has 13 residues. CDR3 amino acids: CASSYAHQETQYF. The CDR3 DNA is TGTGCCAGCAGCTATGCGCACCAAGAGACCCAGTACTTC.

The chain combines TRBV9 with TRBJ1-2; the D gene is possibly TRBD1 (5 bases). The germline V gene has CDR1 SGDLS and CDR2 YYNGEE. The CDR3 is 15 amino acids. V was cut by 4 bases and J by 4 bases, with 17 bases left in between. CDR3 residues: CASSPGQTPTYGYTF. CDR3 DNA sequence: TGTGCCAGCAGCCCAGGACAAACCCCGACCTATGGCTACACCTTC. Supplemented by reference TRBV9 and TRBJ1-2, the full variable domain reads DSGVTQTPKHLITATGQRVTLRCSPRSGDLSVYWYQQSLDQGLQFLIQYYNGEERAKGNILERFSAQQFPDLHSELNLSSLELGDSALYFCASSPGQTPTYGYTFGSGTRLTVV.

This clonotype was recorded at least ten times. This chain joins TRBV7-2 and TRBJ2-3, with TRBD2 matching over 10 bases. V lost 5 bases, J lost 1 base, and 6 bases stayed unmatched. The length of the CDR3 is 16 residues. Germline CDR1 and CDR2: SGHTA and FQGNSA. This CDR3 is CASSSAGTSGTDTQYF. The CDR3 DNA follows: TGTGCCAGCAGCAGCGCCGGGACTAGCGGCACAGATACGCAGTATTTT. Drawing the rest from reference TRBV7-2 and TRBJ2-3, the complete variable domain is GAGVSQSPSNKVTEKGKDVELRCDPISGHTALYWYRQSLGQGLEFLIYFQGNSAPDKSGLPSDRFSAERTGGSVSTLTIQRTQQEDSAVYLCASSSAGTSGTDTQYFGPGTRLTVL.

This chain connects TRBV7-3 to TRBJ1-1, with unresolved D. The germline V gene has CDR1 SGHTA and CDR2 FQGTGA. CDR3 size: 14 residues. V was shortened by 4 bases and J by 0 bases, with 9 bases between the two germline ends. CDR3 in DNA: TGTGCCAGCAGCTCCTTAGGGCTGAACACTGAAGCTTTCTTT. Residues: CASSSLGLNTEAFF.

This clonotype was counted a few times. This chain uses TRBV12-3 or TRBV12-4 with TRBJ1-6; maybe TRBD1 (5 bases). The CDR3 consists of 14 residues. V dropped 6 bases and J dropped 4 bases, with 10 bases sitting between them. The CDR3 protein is CASRWDGYNSPLHF. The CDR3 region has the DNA TGTGCCAGCAGGTGGGACGGGTATAATTCACCCCTCCACTTT.

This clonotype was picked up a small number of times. The CDR3 DNA reads as TGCGCCAGCAGCCCATCGGGGGGGGAAGGGACCTACGAGCAGTACTTC. Its translation is CASSPSGGEGTYEQYF. The gene calls are TRBV4-1 and TRBJ2-7; TRBD2 matches at 8 bases. J was trimmed by 2 bases and V by 4 bases; bases with no gene match: 10. CDR1 and CDR2 (germline): MGHRA, YSYEKL. The CDR3 totals 16 residues.

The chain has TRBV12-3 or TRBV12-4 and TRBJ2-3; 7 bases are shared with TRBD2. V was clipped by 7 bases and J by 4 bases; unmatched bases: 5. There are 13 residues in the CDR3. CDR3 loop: CASTGLGADTQYF. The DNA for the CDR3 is TGTGCCAGCACCGGACTAGGCGCAGATACGCAGTATTTT.

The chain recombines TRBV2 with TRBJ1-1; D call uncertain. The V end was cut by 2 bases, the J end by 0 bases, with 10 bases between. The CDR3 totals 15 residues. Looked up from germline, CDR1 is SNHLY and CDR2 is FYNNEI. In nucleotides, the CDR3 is TGTGCCAGCAGTGAACGCCTCGTCTTGAACACTGAAGCTTTCTTT. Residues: CASSERLVLNTEAFF.

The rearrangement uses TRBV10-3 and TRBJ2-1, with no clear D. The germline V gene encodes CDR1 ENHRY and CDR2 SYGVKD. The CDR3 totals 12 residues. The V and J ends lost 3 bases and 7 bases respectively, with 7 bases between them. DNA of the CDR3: TGTGCCATCAGTGATAAGGCAAATGAGCAGTTCTTC. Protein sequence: CAISDKANEQFF.

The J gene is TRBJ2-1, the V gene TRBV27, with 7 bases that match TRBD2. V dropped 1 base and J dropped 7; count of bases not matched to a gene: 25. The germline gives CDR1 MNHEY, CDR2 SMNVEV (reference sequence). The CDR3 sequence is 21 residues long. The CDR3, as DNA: TGTGCCAGCAGTTTATTCCCCCCTGCGGGAGTCCTTAGTTCGGGCCAAAATGAGCAGTTCTTC. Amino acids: CASSLFPPAGVLSSGQNEQFF.

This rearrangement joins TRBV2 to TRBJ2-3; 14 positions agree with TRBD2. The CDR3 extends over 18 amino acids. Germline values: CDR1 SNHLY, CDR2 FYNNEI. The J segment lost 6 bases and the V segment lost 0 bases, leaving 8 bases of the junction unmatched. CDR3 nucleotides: TGTGCCAGCAGTGAAGCGATATCGACTAGCGGGAGGGATGATACGCAGTATTTT. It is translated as CASSEAISTSGRDDTQYF.

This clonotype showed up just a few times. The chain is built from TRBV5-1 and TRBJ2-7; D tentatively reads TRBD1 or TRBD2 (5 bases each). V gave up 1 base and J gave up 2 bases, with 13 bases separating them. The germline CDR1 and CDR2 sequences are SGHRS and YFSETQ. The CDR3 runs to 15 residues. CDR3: CASSLNGRGTYEQYF. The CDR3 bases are TGCGCCAGCAGCTTGAACGGTCGGGGCACCTACGAGCAGTACTTC.

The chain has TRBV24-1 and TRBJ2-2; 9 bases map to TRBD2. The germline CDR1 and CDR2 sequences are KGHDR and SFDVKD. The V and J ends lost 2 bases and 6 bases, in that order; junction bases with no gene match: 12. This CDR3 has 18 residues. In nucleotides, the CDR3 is TGTGCCACCAGTGATTGGGGCGGGAGGGCCACGTACTCCGGGGAGCTGTTTTTT. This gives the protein CATSDWGGRATYSGELFF.

The CDR3 DNA follows: TGTGCCAGCAGCTTAGAACTAGCGGGAGGGCCGTACGAGCAGTACTTC. Its translation: CASSLELAGGPYEQYF. V is TRBV11-2 and J is TRBJ2-7, with 13 nucleotides matching TRBD2. Trimming removed 0 bases from V and 4 bases from J; junction bases left unmatched: 3. The CDR3 loop spans 16 amino acids. Germline V CDR1 and CDR2: SGHAT, FQNNGV. Looking up the rest from reference TRBV11-2 and TRBJ2-7 gives the full variable domain: EAGVAQSPRYKIIEKRQSVAFWCNPISGHATLYWYQQILGQGPKLLIQFQNNGVVDDSQLPKDRFSAERLKGVDSTLKIQPAKLEDSAVYLCASSLELAGGPYEQYFGPGTRLTVT.

The CDR3 sequence is CASTSRGYTGELFF. For the CDR3, the DNA is TGTGCCAGCACCTCTCGGGGATACACCGGGGAGCTGTTTTTT. The rearrangement links TRBV27 to TRBJ2-2; D might be TRBD2 (5 bases). The CDR3 is made up of 14 amino acids. Germline-derived CDR1 and CDR2 are MNHEY and SMNVEV (reference sequence). V was clipped by 7 bases and J by 3 bases, with 12 bases between them.

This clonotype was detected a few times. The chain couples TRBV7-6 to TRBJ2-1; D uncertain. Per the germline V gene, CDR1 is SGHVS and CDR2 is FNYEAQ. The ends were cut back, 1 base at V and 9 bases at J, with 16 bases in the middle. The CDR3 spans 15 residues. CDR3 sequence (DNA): TGTGCCAGCAGCTTAGACCCCTCCCGTGGTGGTGAGCAGTTCTTC. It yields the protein CASSLDPSRGGEQFF.

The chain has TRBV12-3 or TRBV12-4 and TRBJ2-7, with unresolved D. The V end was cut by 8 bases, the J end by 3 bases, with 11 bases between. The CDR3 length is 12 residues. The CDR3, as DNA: TGTGCCAGCGGGATGTGGGACTACGAGCAGTACTTC. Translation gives CASGMWDYEQYF.

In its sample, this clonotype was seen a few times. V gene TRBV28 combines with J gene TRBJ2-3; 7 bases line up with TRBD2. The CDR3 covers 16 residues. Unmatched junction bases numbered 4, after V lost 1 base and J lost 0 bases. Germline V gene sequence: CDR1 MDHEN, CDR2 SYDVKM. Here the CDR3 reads CASSLLGGDSTDTQYF. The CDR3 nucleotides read TGTGCCAGCAGTTTATTGGGGGGGGATAGCACAGATACGCAGTATTTT.

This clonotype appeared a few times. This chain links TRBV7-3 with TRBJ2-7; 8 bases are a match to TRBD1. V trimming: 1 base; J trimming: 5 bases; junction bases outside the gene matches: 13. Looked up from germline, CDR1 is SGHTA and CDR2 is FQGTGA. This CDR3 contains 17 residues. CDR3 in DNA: TGTGCCAGCAGCTTAAGAGGGTGGGACAGGACTGACGACGAGCAGTACTTC. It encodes CASSLRGWDRTDDEQYF.

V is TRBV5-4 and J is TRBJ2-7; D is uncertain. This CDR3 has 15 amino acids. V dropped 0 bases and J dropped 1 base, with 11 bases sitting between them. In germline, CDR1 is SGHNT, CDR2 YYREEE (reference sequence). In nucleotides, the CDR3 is TGTGCCAGCAGCTTGGGCGTCCAACTGTCCTACGAGCAGTACTTC. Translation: CASSLGVQLSYEQYF.

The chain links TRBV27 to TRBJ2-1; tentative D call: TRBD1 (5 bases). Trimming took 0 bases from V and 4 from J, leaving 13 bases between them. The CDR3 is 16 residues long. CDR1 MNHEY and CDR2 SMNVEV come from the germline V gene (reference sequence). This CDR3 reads CASSLSARVDYNEQFF. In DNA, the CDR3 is TGTGCCAGCAGTTTATCGGCCAGGGTCGATTACAATGAGCAGTTCTTC.